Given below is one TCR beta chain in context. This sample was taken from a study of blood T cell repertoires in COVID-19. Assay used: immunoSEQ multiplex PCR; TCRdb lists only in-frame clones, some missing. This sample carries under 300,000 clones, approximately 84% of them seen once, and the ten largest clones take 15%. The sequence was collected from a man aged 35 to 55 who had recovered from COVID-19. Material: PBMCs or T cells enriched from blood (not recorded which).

The CDR3 coding sequence is TGTGCCTCACAGCGGGAGGCCCCCTACGAGCAGTACTTC. Translated: CASQREAPYEQYF. V gene TRBV10-3 combines with J gene TRBJ2-7, with 9 bases fitting TRBD2. J gave up 2 bases and V 11 bases, and 7 bases lay outside the gene matches. The CDR3 is 13 amino acids. Germline loops: CDR1 ENHRY, CDR2 SYGVKD.